This T cell receptor (beta chain) was recorded in a study of blood T cells in healthy people across ages. Across the study: Capture via template switching afforded approximately one barcoded beta molecule per two T cells.

Then a second PCR, running roughly 7 to 11 cycles, was carried out with a sample-barcoded 5' primer and a J-beta primer mix. TCRdb passed the 5' RACE reads through MiXCR, listing each CDR3 protein once. The repertoire holds around 1,000,000 distinct CDR3 sequences, approximately 25% seen once, with less than 0.85% in the top ten. About this clonotype itself: Its antigen remains unknown.

Whole-study results and caveats: Among long-lived donors, naive CD4+ cells were more numerous and diversity higher than in aged donors.

V lost 5 bases and J 6 bases, leaving 15 bases between the germline ends. This CDR3 is built from 14 residues. The V gene's germline CDR1 is MNHEY and CDR2 SVGEGT. These same data were also listed under a study on T cells of mothers and their children. That source reports: Overlap ran slightly, non-significantly higher for related than unrelated mother-child pairs.

The receptor's source is a girl aged 2 to 9 in good health. The sequencing sample was made of blood. V is TRBV6-2 or TRBV6-3 and J is TRBJ2-3; D unclear. The CDR3 loop reads CASSAALEADTQYF. Here the CDR3 DNA reads TGTGCCAGCAGTGCGGCCTTAGAAGCGGATACGCAGTATTTT.